The sequence of this T cell receptor (beta chain) was determined in a study of identifying expanded T cells in peripheral blood. About this clone: Its antigen is still unknown.

TCRdb's table, derived via immunoSEQ multiplex PCR, lists solely in-frame clones and lacks some. This table holds 120,000 or so clones, approximately 80% found once. Trimming removed 1 base at V and 5 bases at J, with 14 bases between. This CDR3 is built from 15 residues. Germline V CDR1 and CDR2: LGHNA, YSLEER. Whole-study findings and limits: Clone count variance between roughly two-week samples rose with total template count.

Collection occurred without any documented infections or immune events in donors. The chain is built from TRBV4-3 and TRBJ1-1, with D possibly matching TRBD1 (5 bases). Sequencing was performed on blood. The sequence was collected from a person aged 18 to 69 in good health. The CDR3 DNA reads as TGCGCCAGCAGCCAAGGGGCCACCTCAGGGACTGAAGCTTTCTTT. Translated, it gives CASSQGATSGTEAFF.